Shown below are 30 T cell receptor beta chains from a single sample sequenced in a study of identical twins. TCRdb independently ran MiXCR on the 5' RACE reads; one entry per CDR3 protein. Of approximately 630,000 distinct CDR3 sequences listed, just over 7% are singletons. These data were also reused for a study on yellow fever vaccine responses in identical twins.

Sample: PBMCs. Receptor source: a woman aged 18-30 years in good health.

The chain has TRBV20-1 and TRBJ2-4; perhaps TRBD2 as D (6 bases). With 0 bases removed from V and 6 bases from J, the gap between germline ends came to 12 bases. Looked up from germline, CDR1 is DFQATT and CDR2 is SNEGSKA (reference sequence). The CDR3 has 14 amino acids. CDR3 in DNA: TGCAGTGCTAGAGATTCCCAGGGAGGAAACATTCAGTACTTC. Translated, it gives CSARDSQGGNIQYF.

This clonotype was seen many times. The chain is built from TRBV3-1 and TRBJ2-7, with 7 bases fitting TRBD2. The V and J ends lost 1 base and 2 bases, in that order; junction bases with no gene match: 2. The CDR3 totals 14 residues. Germline CDR1 reads LGHDT; CDR2 reads YNNKEL (reference sequence). The CDR3 sequence is CASSQALAAYEQYF. The CDR3 nucleotides read TGTGCCAGCAGCCAAGCTCTAGCGGCCTACGAGCAGTACTTC.

There are a few counts of this clonotype. This chain uses TRBV5-1 with TRBJ2-3; weak D call: TRBD2 (5 bases). Germline V gene sequence: CDR1 SGHRS, CDR2 YFSETQ. Trimming cost V 4 bases and J 2 bases, with 17 bases left between them. The CDR3 runs to 16 residues. The CDR3: CASSAGHYSDTDTQYF. For the CDR3, the DNA is TGCGCCAGCAGCGCGGGCCACTATTCCGACACAGATACGCAGTATTTT.

The V gene is TRBV13, the J gene TRBJ1-1; tentative D call: TRBD1 (6 bases). This CDR3 region has 15 residues. Germline V gene sequence: CDR1 PRHDT, CDR2 FYEKMQ (reference sequence). Trimming pared 4 bases from V and 1 base from J, leaving 13 bases between. The CDR3 protein is CASSSWDTPNTEAFF. The CDR3 region has the DNA TGTGCCAGCAGCTCCTGGGACACCCCGAACACTGAAGCTTTCTTT.

The chain carries TRBV5-1 and TRBJ1-4; D not certain. The V gene lost 3 bases and the J gene lost 8 bases, with 14 bases spanning the gap. The CDR3 length is 14 residues. Germline CDR1 and CDR2: SGHRS and YFSETQ. As DNA, the CDR3 is TGCGCCAGCAGCTCGGATGGACGGGGAGAAAAACTGTTTTTT. It translates to CASSSDGRGEKLFF.

This clonotype was seen a handful of times. V and J are TRBV5-4 and TRBJ2-7; TRBD1 is a possible D gene (5 bases). Trimming pared 3 bases from V and 2 bases from J, leaving 9 bases between. The length of the CDR3 is 13 residues. The germline V gene encodes CDR1 SGHNT and CDR2 YYREEE (reference sequence). The CDR3 spells CASSSGHTYEQYF. For the CDR3, the DNA is TGTGCCAGCAGCTCCGGACATACCTACGAGCAGTACTTC. Filled out from reference TRBV5-4 and TRBJ2-7, the complete variable domain reads ETGVTQSPTHLIKTRGQQVTLRCSSQSGHNTVSWYQQALGQGPQFIFQYYREEENGRGNFPPRFSGLQFPNYSSELNVNALELDDSALYLCASSSGHTYEQYFGPGTRLTVT.

There are many counts of this clonotype. DNA for the CDR3: TGCAGTGCTAGACTAGCGGGAAATCAAGAGACCCAGTACTTC. It specifies CSARLAGNQETQYF. This sequence joins TRBV20-1 and TRBJ2-5, with 9 positions matching TRBD2. Germline lookup yields CDR1 DFQATT and CDR2 SNEGSKA (reference sequence). The J segment lost 2 bases and the V segment lost 2 bases, leaving 3 bases of the junction unmatched. The CDR3 contains 14 residues.

The table lists this clonotype with many counts. The rearrangement uses TRBV11-3 and TRBJ2-1; a weak D match, TRBD1 (5 bases). With 0 bases removed from V and 4 bases from J, the gap between germline ends came to 7 bases. Germline values: CDR1 SGHNT, CDR2 YENEEA. This CDR3 region has 14 residues. The CDR3 DNA is TGTGCCAGCAGCTTAGAGCCAGGGTACAATGAGCAGTTCTTC. The encoded protein is CASSLEPGYNEQFF.

In this sample, this clonotype turned up many times. This chain uses TRBV6-5 with TRBJ1-1; unclear D gene. V was cut by 2 bases and J by 2 bases, with 9 bases left in between. This CDR3 comprises 14 residues. Germline lookup yields CDR1 MNHEY and CDR2 SVGAGI. The CDR3 coding sequence is TGTGCCAGCAGTTACGTCGGCAGCAACACTGAAGCTTTCTTT. This sequence encodes CASSYVGSNTEAFF.

This clonotype came up many times. V gene TRBV6-5 combines with J gene TRBJ1-1; tentative D call: TRBD1 (5 bases). This CDR3 region has 18 residues. Germline CDR1 is MNHEY and CDR2 is SVGAGI. The V and J ends lost 2 bases and 0 bases respectively, with 19 bases between them. Here the CDR3 reads CASSYVQLEATVNTEAFF. CDR3 sequence (DNA): TGTGCCAGCAGTTACGTACAGCTAGAGGCGACAGTGAACACTGAAGCTTTCTTT.

The V call is TRBV14, the J call TRBJ1-2, with no clear D. Germline CDR1 reads SGHDN; CDR2 reads FVKESK. Trimming cost V 4 bases and J 6 bases, with 12 bases left between them. This CDR3 region has 13 residues. The CDR3 is CASSPLTRHGYTF. The DNA of the CDR3 is TGTGCCAGCAGCCCGCTGACCCGGCATGGCTACACCTTC.

This chain uses TRBV20-1 with TRBJ2-4; 8 positions match TRBD2. The CDR3 runs to 14 residues. Germline V gives CDR1 DFQATT, CDR2 SNEGSKA (reference sequence). Trimming cost V 4 bases and J 8 bases; bases outside gene matches: 10. CDR3 region: CSATLPGTSDIQYF. In nucleotides, the CDR3 is TGCAGTGCTACCCTCCCCGGGACTAGTGACATTCAGTACTTC.

The rearrangement uses TRBV11-2 and TRBJ2-5, with D possibly matching TRBD1 (5 bases). CDR1 and CDR2 from the germline V gene are SGHAT and FQNNGV. The CDR3 length is 13 residues. V lost 3 bases and J 5 bases, leaving 10 bases between the germline ends. The CDR3 DNA reads TGTGCCAGCAGCTTTACCAAGGGGGAGACCCAGTACTTC. This encodes CASSFTKGETQYF.

At least ten counts were recorded for this clonotype. The chain joins TRBV12-3 or TRBV12-4 to TRBJ1-5, with a possible D match to TRBD1 (5 bases). The CDR3 contains 14 residues. V lost 5 bases to trimming and J lost 6 bases, with 14 bases between them. CDR3 bases: TGTGCCAGCAGTCCCCCAGGGCTGGGTCAGCCCCAGCATTTT. It codes for CASSPPGLGQPQHF.

This clonotype was counted a few times. The chain combines TRBV6-5 with TRBJ1-2; no clear D gene. With 0 bases removed from V and 2 bases from J, the gap between germline ends came to 7 bases. The CDR3 runs 14 residues. The germline V gene encodes CDR1 MNHEY and CDR2 SVGAGI. This CDR3 reads CASSYSKRNYGYTF. CDR3 nucleotides: TGTGCCAGCAGTTACTCGAAGCGGAACTATGGCTACACCTTC.

This clonotype was counted many times. The chain has TRBV7-8 and TRBJ1-1; D is ambiguous. V shed 2 bases and J shed 0 bases, with 10 bases lying between them. Per the germline V gene, CDR1 is SGHVS and CDR2 is FQNEAQ. CDR3 length: 15 residues. CDR3 in DNA: TGTGCCAGCAGCTTAAGTTCCCTCATGAACACTGAAGCTTTCTTT. Protein sequence: CASSLSSLMNTEAFF.

This clonotype has more than one count but fewer than ten. The J gene is TRBJ1-2, the V gene TRBV6-6, with 8 bases aligning to TRBD1. The CDR3 totals 13 residues. V gave up 10 bases and J gave up 4 bases; unmatched junction bases: 8. In germline, CDR1 is MNHNY, CDR2 SVGAGI (reference sequence). CDR3 sequence: CATTTGGIYGYTF. Written as DNA, the CDR3 is TGTGCCACCACCACAGGGGGGATCTATGGCTACACCTTC.

This chain joins TRBV7-2 and TRBJ2-3; 13 bases map to TRBD2. With 1 base clipped from V and 6 bases from J, the junction kept 7 bases outside the gene matches. The V gene's germline CDR1 is SGHTA and CDR2 FQGNSA. This CDR3 comprises 17 residues. CDR3 in DNA: TGTGCCAGCAGCTTAGTGGGACTAGCGGGAAATAGGGATACGCAGTATTTT. It specifies CASSLVGLAGNRDTQYF.

At least ten counts were recorded for this clonotype. The chain uses TRBV4-1 and TRBJ2-2; 10 bases are a match to TRBD2. CDR3 length equals 18 residues. Unmatched junction bases numbered 10, after V lost 1 base and J lost 5 bases. Germline CDR1 MGHRA, CDR2 YSYEKL. Here the CDR3 reads CASSQVVLAGLSTGELFF. The DNA of the CDR3 is TGCGCCAGCAGCCAAGTAGTACTAGCGGGGCTATCTACCGGGGAGCTGTTTTTT.

V gene TRBV5-1 combines with J gene TRBJ1-4; TRBD1 aligns across 8 bases. V shed 4 bases, J shed 3 bases, and the junction held 5 bases outside the gene matches. Germline assignment: CDR1 SGHRS and CDR2 YFSETQ. The CDR3 extends over 15 amino acids. CDR3 loop: CASSDTGGANEKLFF. DNA of the CDR3: TGCGCCAGCAGCGACACAGGGGGAGCTAATGAAAAACTGTTTTTT.

This chain connects TRBV28 to TRBJ1-1; TRBD1 aligns across 8 bases. The ends lost 5 bases at V and 5 bases at J; junction bases unmatched: 7. This CDR3 is 14 amino acids long. CDR1 and CDR2 from the germline V gene are MDHEN and SYDVKM. The CDR3 bases are TGTGCCAGCAGTCCCCCGACAGGGGTAACTGAAGCTTTCTTT. Amino acid sequence: CASSPPTGVTEAFF.

The CDR3 spells CSARPALAGWYDTQYF. The CDR3 region has the DNA TGCAGCGCCCGCCCCGCGCTAGCGGGGTGGTATGATACGCAGTATTTT. The chain combines TRBV29-1 with TRBJ2-3; 9 bases line up with TRBD2. Germline CDR1 SQVTM, CDR2 ANQGSEA. The junction had 17 bases not matched to a gene; V was cut back by 7 bases and J by 6 bases. This CDR3 comprises 16 residues.

The V and J genes are TRBV6-1 and TRBJ1-2; D is unclear. V was shortened by 2 bases and J by 5 bases, with 15 bases between the two germline ends. Germline CDR1 and CDR2: MNHNS and SASEGT. This CDR3 comprises 15 residues. CDR3 amino acids: CASSETHHLLYGYTF. CDR3 coding DNA: TGTGCCAGCAGTGAAACCCATCACCTCCTTTATGGCTACACCTTC.

This clonotype was found a few times. The J gene is TRBJ2-7, the V gene TRBV12-3 or TRBV12-4, with TRBD2 identical over 7 bases. CDR3 length equals 12 residues. The V gene end was trimmed by 3 bases and the J gene end by 7 bases; junction bases not matched to a gene: 3. The CDR3 DNA reads as TGTGCCAGCAGTTTTGGGGGGGAAGAGCAGTACGTC. This sequence encodes CASSFGGEEQYV.

CDR3: CASLAGSVNEQFF. The CDR3 coding sequence is TGTGCCAGCCTAGCGGGAAGTGTCAATGAGCAGTTCTTC. This chain links TRBV28 with TRBJ2-1; 9 bases map to TRBD2. Germline trimming cut 8 bases from V and 6 bases from J; bases unmatched to any gene: 5. Per the germline V gene, CDR1 is MDHEN and CDR2 is SYDVKM. The CDR3 length is 13 residues.

This chain links TRBV7-8 with TRBJ2-3, with TRBD2 as a possible D gene (6 bases). V was clipped by 7 bases and J by 2 bases, with 28 bases between them. This CDR3 spans 19 amino acids. CDR1 SGHVS and CDR2 FQNEAQ come from the germline V gene. CDR3 nucleotide sequence: TGTGCCAGCAACCTGTTGGGGGTTGCTTTTCGGGAGTCCACAGATACGCAGTATTTT. Its protein is CASNLLGVAFRESTDTQYF. The variable domain in full, with the rest retrieved from reference TRBV7-8 and TRBJ2-3, is GAGVSQSPRYKVAKRGQDVALRCDPISGHVSLFWYQQALGQGPEFLTYFQNEAQLDKSGLPSDRFFAERPEGSVSTLKIQRTQQEDSAVYLCASNLLGVAFRESTDTQYFGPGTRLTVL.

V and J are TRBV6-4 and TRBJ2-3; D remains unclear. Trimming removed 0 bases from V and 2 bases from J, with 6 bases in between. The CDR3 is made up of 14 amino acids. Germline V lookup: CDR1 MRHNA, CDR2 SNTAGT. The CDR3 DNA sequence: TGTGCCAGCAGTGACTCAGGGTTCACAGATACGCAGTATTTT. This codes for CASSDSGFTDTQYF.

Only a few counts were recorded for this clonotype. This chain's CDR3 is CAISDSGWTSGSFEQYF. The CDR3 DNA reads as TGTGCCATCAGTGACTCTGGGTGGACTAGCGGGAGTTTCGAGCAGTACTTC. The chain employs TRBV10-3 and TRBJ2-7, with 13 bases fitting TRBD2. The CDR3 has 17 amino acids. Germline V gene sequence: CDR1 ENHRY, CDR2 SYGVKD. The V and J ends lost 3 bases and 6 bases, in that order; junction bases with no gene match: 11.

In this sample, this clonotype turned up a few times. V usage is TRBV12-3 or TRBV12-4 and J usage is TRBJ2-1; D gene ambiguous. This CDR3 region has 14 residues. V lost 3 bases, J lost 8 bases, and 14 bases lay in between. CDR3 DNA: TGTGCCAGCAGTTTTTTGCATACGGGTGATGAGCAGTTCTTC. This gives the protein CASSFLHTGDEQFF.

This clonotype came up a few times. The chain combines TRBV6-5 with TRBJ2-3, with TRBD1 as a possible D gene (6 bases). The CDR3 has 15 residues. V lost 2 bases and J 0 bases, leaving 9 bases between the germline ends. In germline, CDR1 is MNHEY, CDR2 SVGAGI. The CDR3 DNA reads TGTGCCAGCAGTTACCGGGACAAAAGCACAGATACGCAGTATTTT. It codes for CASSYRDKSTDTQYF.